This entry is about one T cell receptor (beta chain). The antigen is not known. These data are taken from a study of early T cells in non-severe SARS-CoV-2 infection. Findings of the study overall: Matching against VDJdb likely underestimated virus-specific expansions, favoring anti-spike CD8.

Researchers attached unique molecular identifiers to individual cDNA molecules. TCRdb reanalysed the 5' RACE reads using MiXCR and keeps one entry per CDR3 protein. The data show roughly 100,000 distinct CDR3 sequences, roughly 13% seen once. There are 18 residues in the CDR3. Deletions cut 4 bases from V and 1 base from J, with 20 bases between. Per germline, CDR1 SGHRS and CDR2 YFSETQ. The rearrangement joins TRBV5-1 to TRBJ1-4, with TRBD1 as a possible D gene (6 bases). The TCR was taken from an adult who was a healthcare worker with PCR-confirmed SARS-CoV-2 infection or an uninfected control (not recorded which). The sample comprised whole blood. CDR3 residues: CASSTGSQGVGTNEKLFF. CDR3 in DNA: TGCGCCAGCAGCACTGGGTCACAGGGCGTCGGAACTAATGAAAAACTGTTTTTT.